This T cell receptor beta chain is drawn from a study of response to subunit inactivated influenza vaccine. The CDR3 contains 13 residues. After removal of 0 bases from V and 13 bases from J, the junction contained 5 bases not matched to a gene. TCRdb re-called the RT-PCR reads through MiXCR, storing one row per CDR3 protein. The sample lists about 160,000 distinct CDR3 sequences, about 11% occurring once. The source material was non-naive T cells sorted from PBMCs, sampled around seven weeks after vaccination. The V and J genes are TRBV12-3 or TRBV12-4 and TRBJ2-1, with TRBD2 matching 8 bases. The TCR originated in a man over 45 who received an inactivated influenza vaccine. The CDR3 loop reads CASSLAGSGGQFF. In DNA, the CDR3 is TGTGCCAGCAGTTTAGCAGGCAGCGGGGGACAGTTCTTC.